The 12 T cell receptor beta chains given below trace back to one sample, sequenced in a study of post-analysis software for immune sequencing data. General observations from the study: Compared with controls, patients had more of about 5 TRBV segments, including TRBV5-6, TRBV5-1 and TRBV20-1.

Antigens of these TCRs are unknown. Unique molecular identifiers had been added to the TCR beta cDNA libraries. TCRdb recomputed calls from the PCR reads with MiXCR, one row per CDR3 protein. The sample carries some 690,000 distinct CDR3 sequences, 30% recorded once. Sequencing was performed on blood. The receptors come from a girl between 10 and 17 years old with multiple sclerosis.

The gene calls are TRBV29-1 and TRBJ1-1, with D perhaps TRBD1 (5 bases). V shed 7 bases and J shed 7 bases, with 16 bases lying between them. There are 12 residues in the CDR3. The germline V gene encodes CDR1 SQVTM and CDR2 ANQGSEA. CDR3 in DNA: TGCAGCGCCGGATGGGACGGCCTTGAAGCTTTCTTT. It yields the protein CSAGWDGLEAFF.

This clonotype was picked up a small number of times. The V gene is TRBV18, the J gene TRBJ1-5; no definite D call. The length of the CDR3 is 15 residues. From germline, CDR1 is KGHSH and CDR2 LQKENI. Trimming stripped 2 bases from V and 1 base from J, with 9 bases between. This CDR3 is CASSPTGESNQPQHF. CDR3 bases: TGTGCCAGCTCACCAACCGGAGAGAGCAATCAGCCCCAGCATTTT.

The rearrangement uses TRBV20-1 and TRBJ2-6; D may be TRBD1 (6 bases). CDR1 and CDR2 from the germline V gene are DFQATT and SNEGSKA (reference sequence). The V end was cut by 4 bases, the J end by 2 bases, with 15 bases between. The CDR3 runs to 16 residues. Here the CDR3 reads CSATGQSVAGANVLTF. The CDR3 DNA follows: TGCAGTGCTACAGGACAGTCGGTTGCTGGGGCCAACGTCCTGACTTTC.

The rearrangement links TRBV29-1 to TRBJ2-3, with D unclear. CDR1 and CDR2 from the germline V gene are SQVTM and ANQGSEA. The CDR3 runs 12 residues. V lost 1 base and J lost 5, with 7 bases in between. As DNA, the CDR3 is TGCAGCGTTGAAGTGGGCGGAGATACGCAGTATTTT. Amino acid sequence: CSVEVGGDTQYF.

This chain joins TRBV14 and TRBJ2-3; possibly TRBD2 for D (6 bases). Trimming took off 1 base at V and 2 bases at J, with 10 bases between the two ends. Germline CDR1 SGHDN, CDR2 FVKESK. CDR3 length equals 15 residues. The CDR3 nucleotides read TGTGCCAGCAGCCAAGGGGCGGGGATCACAGATACGCAGTATTTT. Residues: CASSQGAGITDTQYF.

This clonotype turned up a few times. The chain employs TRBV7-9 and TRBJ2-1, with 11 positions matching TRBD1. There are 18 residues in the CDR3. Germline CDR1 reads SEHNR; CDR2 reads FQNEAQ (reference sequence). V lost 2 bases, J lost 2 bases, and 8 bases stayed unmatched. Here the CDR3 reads CASSLPIKGQGAYNEQFF. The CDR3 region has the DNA TGTGCCAGCAGCTTACCGATCAAGGGACAGGGGGCCTACAATGAGCAGTTCTTC.

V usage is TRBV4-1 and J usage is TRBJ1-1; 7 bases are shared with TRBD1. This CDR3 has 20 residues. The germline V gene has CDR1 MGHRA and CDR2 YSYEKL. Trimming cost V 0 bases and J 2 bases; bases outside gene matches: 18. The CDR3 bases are TGCGCCAGCAGCCAAGACCCCCCCCCAGGGGGAGTATTAAGAAACACTGAAGCTTTCTTT. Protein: CASSQDPPPGGVLRNTEAFF.

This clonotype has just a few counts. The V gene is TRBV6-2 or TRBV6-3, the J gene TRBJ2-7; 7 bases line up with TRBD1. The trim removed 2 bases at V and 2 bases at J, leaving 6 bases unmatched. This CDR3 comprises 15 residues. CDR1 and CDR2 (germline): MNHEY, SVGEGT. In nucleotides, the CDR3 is TGTGCCAGCAGTTACGGCGACAGGGCGACCTACGAGCAGTACTTC. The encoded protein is CASSYGDRATYEQYF.

Written as DNA, the CDR3 is TGTGCCAGCAGCCCGAGGCACTTCGATGAAAAACTGTTTTTT. Protein sequence: CASSPRHFDEKLFF. This chain uses TRBV7-8 with TRBJ1-4, with D unclear. V was clipped by 5 bases and J by 6 bases, with 13 bases between them. Germline V lookup: CDR1 SGHVS, CDR2 FQNEAQ. This CDR3 has 14 residues. The variable domain in full, completed from reference TRBV7-8 and TRBJ1-4, reads GAGVSQSPRYKVAKRGQDVALRCDPISGHVSLFWYQQALGQGPEFLTYFQNEAQLDKSGLPSDRFFAERPEGSVSTLKIQRTQQEDSAVYLCASSPRHFDEKLFFGSGTQLSVL.

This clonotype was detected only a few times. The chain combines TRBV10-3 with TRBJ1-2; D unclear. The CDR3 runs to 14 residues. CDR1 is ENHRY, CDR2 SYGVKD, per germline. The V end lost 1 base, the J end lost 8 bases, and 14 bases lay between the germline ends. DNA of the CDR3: TGTGCCATCAGTGAGTTTCGGGGAATGGAGGGCTACACCTTC. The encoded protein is CAISEFRGMEGYTF.

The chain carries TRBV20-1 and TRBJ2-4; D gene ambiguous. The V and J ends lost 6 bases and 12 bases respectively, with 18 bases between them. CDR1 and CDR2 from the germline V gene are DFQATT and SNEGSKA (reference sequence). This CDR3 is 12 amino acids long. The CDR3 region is CSALSLARAQYF. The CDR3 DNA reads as TGCAGTGCCCTAAGCCTGGCCCGAGCTCAGTACTTC.

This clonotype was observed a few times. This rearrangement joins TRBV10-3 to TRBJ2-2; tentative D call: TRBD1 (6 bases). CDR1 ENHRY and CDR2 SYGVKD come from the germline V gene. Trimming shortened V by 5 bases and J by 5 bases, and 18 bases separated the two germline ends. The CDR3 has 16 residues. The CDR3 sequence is CAISRRPRGETGELFF. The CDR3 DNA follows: TGTGCCATCAGTCGCCGCCCCAGGGGAGAAACCGGGGAGCTGTTTTTT.